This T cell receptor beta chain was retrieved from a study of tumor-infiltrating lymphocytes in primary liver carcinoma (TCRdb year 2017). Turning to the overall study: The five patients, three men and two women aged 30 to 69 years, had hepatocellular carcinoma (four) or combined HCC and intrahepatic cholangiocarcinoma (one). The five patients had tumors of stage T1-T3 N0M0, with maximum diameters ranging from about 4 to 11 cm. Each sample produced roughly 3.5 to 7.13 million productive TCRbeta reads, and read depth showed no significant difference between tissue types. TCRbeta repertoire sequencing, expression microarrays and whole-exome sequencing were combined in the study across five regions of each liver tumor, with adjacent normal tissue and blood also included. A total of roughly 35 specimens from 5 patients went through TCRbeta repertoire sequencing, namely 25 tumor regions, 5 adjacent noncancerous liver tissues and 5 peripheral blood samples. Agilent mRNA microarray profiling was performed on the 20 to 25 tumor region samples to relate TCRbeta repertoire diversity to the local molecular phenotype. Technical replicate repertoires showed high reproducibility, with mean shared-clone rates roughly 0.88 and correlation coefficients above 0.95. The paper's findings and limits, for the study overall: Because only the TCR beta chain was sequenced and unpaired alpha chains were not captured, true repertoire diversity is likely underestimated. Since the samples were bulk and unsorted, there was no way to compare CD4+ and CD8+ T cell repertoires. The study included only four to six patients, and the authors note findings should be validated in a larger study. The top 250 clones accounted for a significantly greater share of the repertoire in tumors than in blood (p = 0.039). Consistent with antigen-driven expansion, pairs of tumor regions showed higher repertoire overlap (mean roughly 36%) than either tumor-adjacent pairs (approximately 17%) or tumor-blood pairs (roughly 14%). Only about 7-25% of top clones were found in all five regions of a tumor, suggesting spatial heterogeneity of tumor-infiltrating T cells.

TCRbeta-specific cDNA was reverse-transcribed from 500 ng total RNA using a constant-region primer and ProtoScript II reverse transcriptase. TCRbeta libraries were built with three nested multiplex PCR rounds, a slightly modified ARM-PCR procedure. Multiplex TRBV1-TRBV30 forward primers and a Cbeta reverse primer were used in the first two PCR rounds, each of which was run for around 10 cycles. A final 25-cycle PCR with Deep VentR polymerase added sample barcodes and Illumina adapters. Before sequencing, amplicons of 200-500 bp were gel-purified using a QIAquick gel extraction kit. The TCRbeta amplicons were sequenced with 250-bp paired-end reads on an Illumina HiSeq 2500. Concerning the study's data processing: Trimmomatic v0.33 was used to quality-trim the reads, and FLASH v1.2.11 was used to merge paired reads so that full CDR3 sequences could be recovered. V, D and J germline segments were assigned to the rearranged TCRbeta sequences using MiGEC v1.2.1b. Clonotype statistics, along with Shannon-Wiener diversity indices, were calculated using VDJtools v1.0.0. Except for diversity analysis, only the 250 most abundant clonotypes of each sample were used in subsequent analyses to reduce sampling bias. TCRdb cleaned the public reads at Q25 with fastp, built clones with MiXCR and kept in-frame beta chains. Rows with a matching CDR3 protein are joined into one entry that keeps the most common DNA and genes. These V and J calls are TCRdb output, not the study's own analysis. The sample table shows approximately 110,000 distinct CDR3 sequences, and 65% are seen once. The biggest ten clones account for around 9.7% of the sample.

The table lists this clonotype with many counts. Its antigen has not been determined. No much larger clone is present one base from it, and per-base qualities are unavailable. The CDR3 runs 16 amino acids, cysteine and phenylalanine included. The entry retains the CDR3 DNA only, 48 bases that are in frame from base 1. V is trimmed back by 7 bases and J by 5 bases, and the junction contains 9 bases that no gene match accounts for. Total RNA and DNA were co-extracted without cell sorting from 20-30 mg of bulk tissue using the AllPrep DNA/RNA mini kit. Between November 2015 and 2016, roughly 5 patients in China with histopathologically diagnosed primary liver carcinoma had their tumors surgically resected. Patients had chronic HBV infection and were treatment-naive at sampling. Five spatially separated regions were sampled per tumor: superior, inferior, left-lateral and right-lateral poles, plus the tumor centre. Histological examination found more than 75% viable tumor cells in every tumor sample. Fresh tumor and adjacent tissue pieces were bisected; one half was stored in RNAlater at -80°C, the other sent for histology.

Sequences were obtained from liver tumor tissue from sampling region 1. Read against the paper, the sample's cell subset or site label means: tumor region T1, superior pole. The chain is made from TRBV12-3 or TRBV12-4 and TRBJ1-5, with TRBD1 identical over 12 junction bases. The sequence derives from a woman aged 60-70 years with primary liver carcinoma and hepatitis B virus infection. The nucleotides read TGTGCCAGCACCAAAACCGGGACAGGGGGCGATCAGCCCCAGCATTTT. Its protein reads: CASTKTGTGGDQPQHF.